The sequence of this TCR beta chain was determined in a study of T cell repertoires in cytomegalovirus infection. Overall study context: Selection of CMV epitopes for the study included recently identified HLA-C-restricted and well-studied HLA-B-restricted ones. Both a matching HLA type and CMV infection were indicated by public TCR beta signatures.

This clonotype was seen a handful of times. Its antigen is not known. Findings and caveats of the study: The ex vivo response was dominated by HLA-C-restricted CMV-specific TCR beta clonotypes.

TCRdb reanalysed the reads using MiXCR and keeps one entry per CDR3 protein. The data contain around 500,000 distinct CDR3 sequences, about 42% of them singletons. Germline V gene data show CDR1 as LGHNA and CDR2 as YNFKEQ. The CDR3 has 18 amino acids. J gave up 2 bases and V 1 base, and 9 bases lay outside the gene matches. This chain joins TRBV4-2 and TRBJ2-3; 10 bases align to TRBD2. The input for sequencing was cultured PBMCs, taken from culture after CMV antigen stimulation. The sequence was obtained from a human donor in good health (CMV status not recorded). Some clones in this sample may be carry-over from other donors' samples. The CDR3 DNA sequence: TGTGCCAGCAGCCAAGGACTTAGCGGGGGGCCCGCCACAGATACGCAGTATTTT. Translation: CASSQGLSGGPATDTQYF.